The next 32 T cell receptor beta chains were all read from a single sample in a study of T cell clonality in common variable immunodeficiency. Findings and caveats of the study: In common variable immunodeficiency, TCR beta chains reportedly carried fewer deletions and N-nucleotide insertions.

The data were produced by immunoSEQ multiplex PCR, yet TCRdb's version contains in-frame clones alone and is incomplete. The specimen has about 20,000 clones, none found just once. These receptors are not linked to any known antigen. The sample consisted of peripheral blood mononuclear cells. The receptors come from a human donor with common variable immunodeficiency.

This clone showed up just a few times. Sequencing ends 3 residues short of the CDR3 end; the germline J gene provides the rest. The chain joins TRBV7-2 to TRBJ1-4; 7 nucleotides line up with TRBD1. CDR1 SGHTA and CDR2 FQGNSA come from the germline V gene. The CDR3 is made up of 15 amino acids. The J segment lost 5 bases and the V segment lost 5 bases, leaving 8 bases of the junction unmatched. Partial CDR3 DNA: TGTGCCAGCAGCATTCGGACAGGATACAATGAAAAA. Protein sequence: CASSIRTGYNEK. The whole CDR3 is CASSIRTGYNEKLFF.

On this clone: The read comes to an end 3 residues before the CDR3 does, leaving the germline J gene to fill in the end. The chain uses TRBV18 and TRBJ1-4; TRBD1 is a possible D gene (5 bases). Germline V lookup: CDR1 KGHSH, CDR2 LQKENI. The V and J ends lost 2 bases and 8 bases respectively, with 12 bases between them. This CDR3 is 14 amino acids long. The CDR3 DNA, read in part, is TGTGCCAGCTCACCAGACGGGGGACGCGAAAAA. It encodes CASSPDGGREK. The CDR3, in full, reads CASSPDGGREKLFF.

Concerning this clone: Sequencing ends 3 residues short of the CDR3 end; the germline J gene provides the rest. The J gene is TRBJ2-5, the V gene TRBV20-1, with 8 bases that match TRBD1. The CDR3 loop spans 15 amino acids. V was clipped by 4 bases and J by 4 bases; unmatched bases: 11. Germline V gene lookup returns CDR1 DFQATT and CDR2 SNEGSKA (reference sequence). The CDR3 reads CSANDRGRFRETQYF. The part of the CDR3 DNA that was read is TGCAGTGCTAATGACAGGGGCCGCTTTCGAGAGACC.

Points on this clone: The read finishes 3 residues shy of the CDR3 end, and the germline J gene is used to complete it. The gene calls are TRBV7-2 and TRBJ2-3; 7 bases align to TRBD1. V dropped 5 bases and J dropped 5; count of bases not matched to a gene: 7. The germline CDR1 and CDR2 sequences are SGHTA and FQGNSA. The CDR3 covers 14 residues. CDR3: CASSPYRQGDTQYF. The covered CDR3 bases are TGTGCCAGCAGCCCATATCGACAGGGAGATACG.

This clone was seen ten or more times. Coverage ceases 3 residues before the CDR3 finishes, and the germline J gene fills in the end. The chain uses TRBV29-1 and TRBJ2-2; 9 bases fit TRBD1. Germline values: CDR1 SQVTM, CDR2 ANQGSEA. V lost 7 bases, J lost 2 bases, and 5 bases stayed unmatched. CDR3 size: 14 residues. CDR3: CSARQGENTGELFF. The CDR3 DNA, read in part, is TGCAGCGCACGACAGGGGGAAAACACCGGGGAG.

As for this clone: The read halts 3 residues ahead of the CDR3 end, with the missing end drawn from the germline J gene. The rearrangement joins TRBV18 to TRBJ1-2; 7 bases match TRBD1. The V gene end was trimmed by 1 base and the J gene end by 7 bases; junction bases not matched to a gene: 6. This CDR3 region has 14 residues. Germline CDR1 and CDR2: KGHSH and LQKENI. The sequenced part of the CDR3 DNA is TGTGCCAGCTCACCACTCGAGGGGGCGGGTGGC. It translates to CASSPLEGAGG. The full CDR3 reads CASSPLEGAGGYTF.

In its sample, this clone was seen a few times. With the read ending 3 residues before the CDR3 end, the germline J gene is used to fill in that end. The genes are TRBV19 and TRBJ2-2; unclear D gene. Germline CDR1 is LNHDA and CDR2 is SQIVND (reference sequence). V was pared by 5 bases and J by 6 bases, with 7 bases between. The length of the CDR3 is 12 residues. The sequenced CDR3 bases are TGTGCCAGTAGTCAGTCGTCCGGGGAG. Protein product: CASSQSSGE. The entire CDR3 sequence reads CASSQSSGELFF.

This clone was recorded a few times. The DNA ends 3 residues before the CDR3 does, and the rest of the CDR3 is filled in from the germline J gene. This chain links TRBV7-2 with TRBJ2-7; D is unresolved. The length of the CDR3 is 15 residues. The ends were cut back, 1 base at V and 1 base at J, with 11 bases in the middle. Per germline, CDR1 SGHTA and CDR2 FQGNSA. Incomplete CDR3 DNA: TGTGCCAGCAGCTTAGTAATGGGCTATTCCTACGAG. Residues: CASSLVMGYSYE. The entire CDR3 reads CASSLVMGYSYEQYF.

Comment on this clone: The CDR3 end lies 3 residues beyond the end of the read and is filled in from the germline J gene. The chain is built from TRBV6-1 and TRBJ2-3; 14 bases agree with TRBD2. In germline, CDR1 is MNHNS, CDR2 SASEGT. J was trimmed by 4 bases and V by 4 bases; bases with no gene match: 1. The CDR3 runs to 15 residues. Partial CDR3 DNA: TGTGCCAGCAGTGGACTAGCGGGGGGGCCAGATACG. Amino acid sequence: CASSGLAGGPDT. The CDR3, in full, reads CASSGLAGGPDTQYF.

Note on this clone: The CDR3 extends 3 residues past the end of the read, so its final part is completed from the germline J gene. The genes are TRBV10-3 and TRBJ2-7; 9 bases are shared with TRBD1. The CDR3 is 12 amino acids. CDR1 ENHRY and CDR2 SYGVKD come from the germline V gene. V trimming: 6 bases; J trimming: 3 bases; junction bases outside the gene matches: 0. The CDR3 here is CAIRTGGYEQYF. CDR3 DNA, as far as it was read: TGTGCCATCAGGACAGGGGGCTACGAG.

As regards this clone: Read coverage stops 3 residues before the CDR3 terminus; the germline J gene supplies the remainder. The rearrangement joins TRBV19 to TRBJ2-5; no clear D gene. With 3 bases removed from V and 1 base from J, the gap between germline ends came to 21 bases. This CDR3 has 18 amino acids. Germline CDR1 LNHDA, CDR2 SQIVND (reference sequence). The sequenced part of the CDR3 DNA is TGTGCCAGTAGTATTCGGCGTTCGGCGGCAGCTGGCCAAGAGACC. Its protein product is CASSIRRSAAAGQET. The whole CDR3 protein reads CASSIRRSAAAGQETQYF.

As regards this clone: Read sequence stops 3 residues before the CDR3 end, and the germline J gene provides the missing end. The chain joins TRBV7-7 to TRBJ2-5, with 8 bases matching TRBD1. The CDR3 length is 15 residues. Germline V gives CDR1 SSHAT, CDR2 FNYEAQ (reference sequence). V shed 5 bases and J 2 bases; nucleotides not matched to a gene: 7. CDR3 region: CASSQGTGSQETQYF. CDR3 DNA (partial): TGTGCCAGCAGCCAAGGGACAGGAAGTCAAGAGACC.

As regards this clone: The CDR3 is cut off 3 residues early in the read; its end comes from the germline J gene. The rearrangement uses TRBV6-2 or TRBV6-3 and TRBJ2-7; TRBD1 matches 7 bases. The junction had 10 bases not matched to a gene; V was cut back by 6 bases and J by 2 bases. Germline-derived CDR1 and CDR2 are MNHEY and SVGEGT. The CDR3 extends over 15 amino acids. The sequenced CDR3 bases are TGTGCCAGCAGATATGAAAGGACAGGCGCCTACGAG. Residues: CASRYERTGAYE. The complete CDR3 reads CASRYERTGAYEQYF.

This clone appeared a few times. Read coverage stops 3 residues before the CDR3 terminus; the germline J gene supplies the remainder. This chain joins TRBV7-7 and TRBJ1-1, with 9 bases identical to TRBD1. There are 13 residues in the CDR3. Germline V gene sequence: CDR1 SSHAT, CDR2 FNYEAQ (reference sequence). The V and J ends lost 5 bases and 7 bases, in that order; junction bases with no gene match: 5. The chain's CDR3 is CASSTGQGNEAFF. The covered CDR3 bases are TGTGCCAGCAGCACAGGACAGGGGAATGAA.

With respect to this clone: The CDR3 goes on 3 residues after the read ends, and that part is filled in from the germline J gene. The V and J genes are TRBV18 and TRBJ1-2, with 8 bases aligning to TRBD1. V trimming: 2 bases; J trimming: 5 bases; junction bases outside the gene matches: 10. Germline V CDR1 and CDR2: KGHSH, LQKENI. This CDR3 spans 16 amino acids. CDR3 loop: CASSPYGQGEGYGYTF. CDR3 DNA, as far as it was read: TGTGCCAGCTCACCATACGGACAGGGCGAAGGGTATGGC.

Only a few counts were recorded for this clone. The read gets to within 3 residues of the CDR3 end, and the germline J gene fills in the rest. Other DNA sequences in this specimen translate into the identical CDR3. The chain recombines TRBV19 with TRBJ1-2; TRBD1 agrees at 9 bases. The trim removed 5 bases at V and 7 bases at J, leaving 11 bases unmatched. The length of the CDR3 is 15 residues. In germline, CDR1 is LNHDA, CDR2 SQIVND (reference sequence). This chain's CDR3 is CASSFVRGQGPGYTF. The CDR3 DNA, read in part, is TGTGCCAGTAGTTTCGTAAGGGGACAGGGTCCTGGC.

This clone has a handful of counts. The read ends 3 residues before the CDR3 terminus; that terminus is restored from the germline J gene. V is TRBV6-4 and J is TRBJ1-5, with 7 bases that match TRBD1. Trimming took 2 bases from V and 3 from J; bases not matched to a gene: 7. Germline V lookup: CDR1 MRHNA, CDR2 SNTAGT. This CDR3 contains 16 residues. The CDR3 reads CASSDRGQVPNQPQHF. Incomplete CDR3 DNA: TGTGCCAGCAGTGACCGCGGACAGGTTCCCAATCAGCCC.

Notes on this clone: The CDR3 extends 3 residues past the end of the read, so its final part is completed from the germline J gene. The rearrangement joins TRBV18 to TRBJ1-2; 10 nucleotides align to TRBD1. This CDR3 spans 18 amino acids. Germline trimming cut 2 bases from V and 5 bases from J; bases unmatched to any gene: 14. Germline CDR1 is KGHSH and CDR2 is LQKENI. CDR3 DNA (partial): TGTGCCAGCTCACCAACTGACAGGGGGCTCCTCAAGTTTTATGGC. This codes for CASSPTDRGLLKFYG. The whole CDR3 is CASSPTDRGLLKFYGYTF.

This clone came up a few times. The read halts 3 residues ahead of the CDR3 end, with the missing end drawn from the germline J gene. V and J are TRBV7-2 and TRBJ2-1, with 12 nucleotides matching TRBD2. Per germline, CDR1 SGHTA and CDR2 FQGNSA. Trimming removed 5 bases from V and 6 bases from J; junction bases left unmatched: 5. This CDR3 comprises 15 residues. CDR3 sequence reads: CASSRTSGASNEQFF. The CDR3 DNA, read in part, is TGTGCCAGCAGCCGGACTAGCGGGGCTAGCAATGAG.

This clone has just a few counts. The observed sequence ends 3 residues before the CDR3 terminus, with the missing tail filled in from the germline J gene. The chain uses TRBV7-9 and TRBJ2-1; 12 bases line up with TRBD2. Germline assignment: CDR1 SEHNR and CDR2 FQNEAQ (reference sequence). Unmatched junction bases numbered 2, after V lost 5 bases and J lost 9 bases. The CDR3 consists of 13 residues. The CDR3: CASSELAGGEQFF. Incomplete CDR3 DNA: TGTGCCAGCAGCGAACTAGCGGGGGGTGAG.

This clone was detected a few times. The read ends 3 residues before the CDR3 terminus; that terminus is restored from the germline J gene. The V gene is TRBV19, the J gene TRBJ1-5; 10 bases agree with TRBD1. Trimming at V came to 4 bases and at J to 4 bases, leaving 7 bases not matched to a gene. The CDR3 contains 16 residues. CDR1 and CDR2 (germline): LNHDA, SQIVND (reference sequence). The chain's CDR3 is CASSNRDRGWNQPQHF. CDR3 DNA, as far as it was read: TGTGCCAGTAGTAACCGGGACAGGGGATGGAATCAGCCC.

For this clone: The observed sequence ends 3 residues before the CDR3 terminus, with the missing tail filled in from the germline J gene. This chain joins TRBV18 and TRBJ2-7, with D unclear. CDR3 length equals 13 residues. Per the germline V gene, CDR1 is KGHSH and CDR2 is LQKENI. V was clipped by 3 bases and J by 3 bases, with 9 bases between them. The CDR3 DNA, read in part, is TGTGCCAGCTCACCGACACAAAACTACGAG. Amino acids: CASSPTQNYE. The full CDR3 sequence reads CASSPTQNYEQYF.

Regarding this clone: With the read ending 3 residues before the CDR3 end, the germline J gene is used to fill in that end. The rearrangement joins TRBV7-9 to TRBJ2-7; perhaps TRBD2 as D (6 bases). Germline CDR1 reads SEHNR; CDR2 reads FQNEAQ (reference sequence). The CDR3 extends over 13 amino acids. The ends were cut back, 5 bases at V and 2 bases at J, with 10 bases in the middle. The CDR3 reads CASSPRLAYEQYF. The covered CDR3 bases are TGTGCCAGCAGCCCCAGACTAGCCTACGAG.

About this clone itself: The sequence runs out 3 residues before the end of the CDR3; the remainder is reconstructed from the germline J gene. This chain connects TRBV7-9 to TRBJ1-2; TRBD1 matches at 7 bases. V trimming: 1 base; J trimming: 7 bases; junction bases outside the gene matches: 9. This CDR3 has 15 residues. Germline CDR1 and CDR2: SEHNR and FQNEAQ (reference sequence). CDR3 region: CASSLVGQTGGGYTF. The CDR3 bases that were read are TGTGCCAGCAGCTTAGTGGGACAGACTGGCGGTGGC.

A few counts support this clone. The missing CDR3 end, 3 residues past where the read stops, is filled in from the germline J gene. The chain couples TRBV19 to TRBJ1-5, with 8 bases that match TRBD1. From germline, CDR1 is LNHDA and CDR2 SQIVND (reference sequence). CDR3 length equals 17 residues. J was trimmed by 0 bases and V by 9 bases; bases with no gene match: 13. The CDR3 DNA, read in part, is TGTGCCAGCCAATCAGGGGGCGGCGGTTATAGCAATCAGCCC. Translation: CASQSGGGGYSNQP. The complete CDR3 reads CASQSGGGGYSNQPQHF.

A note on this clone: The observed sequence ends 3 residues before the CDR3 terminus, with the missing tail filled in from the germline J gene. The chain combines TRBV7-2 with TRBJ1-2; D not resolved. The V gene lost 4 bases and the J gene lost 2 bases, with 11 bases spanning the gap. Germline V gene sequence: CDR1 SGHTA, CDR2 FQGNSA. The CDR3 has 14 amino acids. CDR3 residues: CASSSAGANYGYTF. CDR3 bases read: TGTGCCAGCAGCTCCGCGGGCGCAAACTATGGC.

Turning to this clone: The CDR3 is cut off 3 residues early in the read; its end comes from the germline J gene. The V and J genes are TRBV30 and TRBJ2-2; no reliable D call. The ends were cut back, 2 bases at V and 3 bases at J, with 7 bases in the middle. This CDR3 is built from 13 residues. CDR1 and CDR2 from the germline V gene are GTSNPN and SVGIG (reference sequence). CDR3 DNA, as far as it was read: TGTGCCTGGAGTTTAGTTTACACCGGGGAG. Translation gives CAWSLVYTGE. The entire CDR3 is CAWSLVYTGELFF.

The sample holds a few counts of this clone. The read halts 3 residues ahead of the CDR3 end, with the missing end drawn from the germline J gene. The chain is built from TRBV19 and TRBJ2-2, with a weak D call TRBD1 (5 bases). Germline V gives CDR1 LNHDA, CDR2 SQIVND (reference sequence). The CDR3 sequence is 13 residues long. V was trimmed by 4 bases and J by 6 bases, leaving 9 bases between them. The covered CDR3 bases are TGTGCCAGTAGTACAGGGTTCGCCGGGGAG. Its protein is CASSTGFAGE. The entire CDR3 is CASSTGFAGELFF.

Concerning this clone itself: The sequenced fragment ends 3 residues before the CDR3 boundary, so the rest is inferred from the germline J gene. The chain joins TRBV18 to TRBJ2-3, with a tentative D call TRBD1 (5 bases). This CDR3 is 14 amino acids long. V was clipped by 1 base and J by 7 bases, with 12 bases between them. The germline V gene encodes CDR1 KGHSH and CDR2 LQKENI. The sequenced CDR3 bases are TGTGCCAGCTCACCACAGTCTGGGGCGAATACG. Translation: CASSPQSGANT. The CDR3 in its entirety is CASSPQSGANTQYF.

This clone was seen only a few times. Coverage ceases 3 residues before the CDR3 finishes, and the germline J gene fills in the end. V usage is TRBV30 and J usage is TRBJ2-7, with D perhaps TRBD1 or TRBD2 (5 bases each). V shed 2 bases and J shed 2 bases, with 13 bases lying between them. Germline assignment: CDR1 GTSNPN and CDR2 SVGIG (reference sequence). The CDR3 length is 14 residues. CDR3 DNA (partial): TGTGCCTGGAGTCTGGGGAGAGGGGCCTACGAG. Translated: CAWSLGRGAYE. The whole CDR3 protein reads CAWSLGRGAYEQYF.

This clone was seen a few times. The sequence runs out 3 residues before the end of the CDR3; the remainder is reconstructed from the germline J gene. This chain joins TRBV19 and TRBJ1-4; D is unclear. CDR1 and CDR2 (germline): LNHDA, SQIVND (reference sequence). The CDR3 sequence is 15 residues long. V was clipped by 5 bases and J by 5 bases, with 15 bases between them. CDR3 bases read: TGTGCCAGTAGTCCCCTCGACAAAATAAATGAAAAA. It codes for CASSPLDKINEK. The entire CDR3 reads CASSPLDKINEKLFF. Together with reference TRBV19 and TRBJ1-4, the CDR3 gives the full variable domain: DGGITQSPKYLFRKEGQNVTLSCEQNLNHDAMYWYRQDPGQGLRLIYYSQIVNDFQKGDIAEGYSVSREKKESFPLTVTSAQKNPTAFYLCASSPLDKINEKLFFGSGTQLSVL.

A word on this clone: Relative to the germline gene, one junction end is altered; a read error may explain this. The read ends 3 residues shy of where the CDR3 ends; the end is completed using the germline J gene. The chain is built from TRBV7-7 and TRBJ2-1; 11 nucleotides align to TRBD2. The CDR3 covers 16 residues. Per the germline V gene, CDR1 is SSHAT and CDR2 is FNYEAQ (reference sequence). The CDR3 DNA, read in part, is TGTGCCAGCAGCATAGCGGGGGGGGGCTCCTACAATGAG. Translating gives CASSIAGGGSYNE. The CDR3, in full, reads CASSIAGGGSYNEQFF.